These 18 T cell receptor beta chains share one sample of origin, sequenced in a study of long-term antiretroviral therapy in people with HIV. The run of the v3.0 immunoSEQ assay was at survey level. Some clones are missing from TCRdb's copy, which holds only in-frame ones; the method was immunoSEQ multiplex PCR. The repertoire consists of around 22,000 clones, with 84% occurring once and the leading ten covering over 15%. The starting material was unsorted PBMCs, obtained 0.1 years before starting antiretroviral therapy. The receptors were gathered from a man younger than 35 with HIV.

This chain uses TRBV19 with TRBJ1-5; D is possibly TRBD1 (6 bases). In germline, CDR1 is LNHDA, CDR2 SQIVND (reference sequence). Deletions cut 3 bases from V and 3 bases from J, with 12 bases between. The CDR3 contains 15 residues. In nucleotides, the CDR3 is TGTGCCAGTAGTATTCCAGGGGAGATCAATCAGCCCCAGCATTTT. It translates to CASSIPGEINQPQHF. Using reference TRBV19 and TRBJ1-5 for the parts outside the CDR3, the full variable domain is DGGITQSPKYLFRKEGQNVTLSCEQNLNHDAMYWYRQDPGQGLRLIYYSQIVNDFQKGDIAEGYSVSREKKESFPLTVTSAQKNPTAFYLCASSIPGEINQPQHFGDGTRLSIL.

The chain has TRBV11-2 and TRBJ2-2; 10 bases align to TRBD2. V lost 0 bases and J lost 0; bases outside the gene matches: 7. This CDR3 comprises 19 residues. Per germline, CDR1 SGHAT and CDR2 FQNNGV. The CDR3 spells CASSLDQLAGIANTGELFF. The CDR3 DNA reads as TGTGCCAGCAGCTTAGATCAACTAGCGGGAATCGCGAACACCGGGGAGCTGTTTTTT.

The V gene is TRBV28, the J gene TRBJ2-6; 9 bases fit TRBD1. After removal of 3 bases from V and 0 bases from J, the junction contained 9 bases not matched to a gene. CDR1 is MDHEN and CDR2 is SYDVKM in the germline V gene. This CDR3 is 19 amino acids long. The CDR3 DNA reads TGTGCCAGCAGTTTCTCTCCCGGGACAGGGCACTCTGGGGCCAACGTCCTGACTTTC. It translates to CASSFSPGTGHSGANVLTF.

The DNA for the CDR3 is TGTGCTAGTGGTTTGGGGCTAGCGGGGGTCACAGATACGCAGTATTTT. This sequence encodes CASGLGLAGVTDTQYF. This rearrangement joins TRBV12-5 to TRBJ2-3, with 10 bases identical to TRBD2. This CDR3 comprises 16 residues. CDR1 and CDR2 from the germline V gene are LGHNT and FRNRAP. After removal of 1 base from V and 2 bases from J, the junction contained 3 bases not matched to a gene.

V and J are TRBV29-1 and TRBJ2-1; TRBD2 matches at 7 bases. J gave up 4 bases and V 4 bases, and 7 bases lay outside the gene matches. Germline V gene sequence: CDR1 SQVTM, CDR2 ANQGSEA. The CDR3 is made up of 14 amino acids. The CDR3 is CSVARDYQYNEQFF. Here the CDR3 DNA reads TGCAGCGTTGCCCGGGACTATCAGTACAATGAGCAGTTCTTC.

The J gene is TRBJ2-7, the V gene TRBV7-6, with 9 bases aligning to TRBD1. Germline V CDR1 and CDR2: SGHVS, FNYEAQ. The CDR3 totals 15 residues. V lost 5 bases and J lost 3; bases outside the gene matches: 8. For the CDR3, the DNA is TGTGCCAGCAGCCACCCGGGACAGGGCAACTACGAGCAGTACTTC. It encodes CASSHPGQGNYEQYF.

The genes are TRBV19 and TRBJ2-1, with 11 bases identical to TRBD2. V was pared by 4 bases and J by 6 bases, with 5 bases of the junction left unmatched. Germline-derived CDR1 and CDR2 are LNHDA and SQIVND (reference sequence). The CDR3 covers 15 residues. The CDR3 nucleotides read TGTGCCAGTAGTACAACTAGCGGGAGTGGCAATGAGCAGTTCTTC. Amino acids: CASSTTSGSGNEQFF.

J is TRBJ2-5 and V is TRBV5-4; 8 nucleotides align to TRBD2. The CDR3 is 15 residues long. The germline gives CDR1 SGHNT, CDR2 YYREEE (reference sequence). Trimming took 0 bases from V and 2 from J; bases not matched to a gene: 3. Here the CDR3 reads CASSLVVAGQETQYF. DNA for the CDR3: TGTGCCAGCAGCTTGGTGGTAGCGGGACAAGAGACCCAGTACTTC.

V and J are TRBV7-2 and TRBJ2-2; no reliable D call. Trimming shortened V by 1 base and J by 3 bases, and 6 bases separated the two germline ends. This CDR3 comprises 14 residues. Germline lookup yields CDR1 SGHTA and CDR2 FQGNSA. This CDR3 is CASSLVYDTGELFF. DNA of the CDR3: TGTGCCAGCAGCTTAGTATATGACACCGGGGAGCTGTTTTTT.

The genes are TRBV12-1 and TRBJ2-2; TRBD1 is the table's D call and was not checked against the DNA. TRBV12-1 is given as a pseudogene. The CDR3 runs to 15 residues. The CDR3 is CASSLNRGRTGELFF. The CDR3 bases are TGTGCCAGCAGCCTAAACAGGGGGAGGACCGGGGAGCTGTTTTTT.

The J gene is TRBJ2-3, the V gene TRBV7-3; a possible D gene is TRBD2 (6 bases). CDR1 is SGHTA and CDR2 is FQGTGA in the germline V gene. V lost 3 bases, J lost 3 bases, and 13 bases lay in between. The CDR3 length is 15 residues. The CDR3 region is CASSFMGGATDTQYF. DNA of the CDR3: TGTGCCAGCAGCTTTATGGGGGGAGCGACAGATACGCAGTATTTT.

This clone was seen only a few times. The chain combines TRBV7-2 with TRBJ2-7; 7 bases fit TRBD2. In germline, CDR1 is SGHTA, CDR2 FQGNSA. J gave up 6 bases and V 3 bases, and 5 bases lay outside the gene matches. CDR3 size: 13 residues. The CDR3 is CASSFGREGEQYF. The CDR3 DNA follows: TGTGCCAGCAGCTTTGGCAGGGAGGGCGAGCAGTACTTC.

The chain joins TRBV12-5 to TRBJ2-7, with D hard to call. Germline lookup yields CDR1 LGHNT and CDR2 FRNRAP. This CDR3 is 11 amino acids long. The V and J ends lost 3 bases and 2 bases respectively, with 2 bases between them. Written as DNA, the CDR3 is TGTGCTAGTGGTTTTGCCTACGAGCAGTACTTC. This encodes CASGFAYEQYF.

This rearrangement joins TRBV6-1 to TRBJ2-7; 7 bases agree with TRBD1. Germline assignment: CDR1 MNHNS and CDR2 SASEGT. CDR3 size: 15 residues. J was trimmed by 0 bases and V by 5 bases; bases with no gene match: 7. For the CDR3, the DNA is TGTGCCAGCAGTCGGAACAGGGGCTTCTCCTACGAGCAGTACTTC. As protein: CASSRNRGFSYEQYF.

The chain couples TRBV6-5 to TRBJ1-1; D is uncertain. In germline, CDR1 is MNHEY, CDR2 SVGAGI. The CDR3 length is 15 residues. Trimming cost V 0 bases and J 1 base, with 9 bases left between them. CDR3 sequence (DNA): TGTGCCAGCAGTTACTCGACCAGACAGAACACTGAAGCTTTCTTT. Its translation is CASSYSTRQNTEAFF.

The V call is TRBV7-9, the J call TRBJ2-1; 10 bases align to TRBD2. The germline gives CDR1 SEHNR, CDR2 FQNEAQ (reference sequence). This CDR3 has 14 amino acids. V lost 10 bases, J lost 4 bases, and 7 bases stayed unmatched. The CDR3 spells CATLAGGQYNEQFF. Here the CDR3 DNA reads TGTGCCACCTTAGCGGGAGGTCAATACAATGAGCAGTTCTTC.

The V gene is TRBV2, the J gene TRBJ2-7, with 10 nucleotides matching TRBD1. Germline V lookup: CDR1 SNHLY, CDR2 FYNNEI. This CDR3 has 14 amino acids. V dropped 6 bases and J dropped 4; count of bases not matched to a gene: 6. The CDR3 reads CASRGGTGAYEQYF. DNA of the CDR3: TGTGCCAGCAGAGGCGGGACAGGGGCATACGAGCAGTACTTC.

V usage is TRBV27 and J usage is TRBJ2-2; D unresolved. The CDR3 has 13 residues. The V gene's germline CDR1 is MNHEY and CDR2 SMNVEV (reference sequence). Trimming took off 3 bases at V and 1 base at J, with 3 bases between the two ends. The CDR3 spells CASSFQNTGELFF. The CDR3 DNA sequence: TGTGCCAGCAGTTTTCAGAACACCGGGGAGCTGTTTTTT.